The 5 T cell receptor beta chains listed next were all sequenced from one sample in a study of CD8 T cells in ankylosing spondylitis. TCRdb reprocessed the 5' RACE reads with MiXCR, giving one entry per CDR3 protein. Among about 250,000 distinct CDR3 sequences listed, 30% to 35% were seen once. The material sequenced was blood, either unsorted or a sorted T cell fraction (not recorded which). All receptors come from a male donor with ankylosing spondylitis or in good health (not recorded which).

The chain links TRBV15 to TRBJ1-2; possible D gene TRBD1, 5 bases. Germline CDR1 is LNHNV and CDR2 is YYDKDF (reference sequence). The germline V and J ends were trimmed by 0 bases and 2 bases, with 10 bases remaining between them. The CDR3 runs to 15 residues. The CDR3 spells CATSRDNGGNYGYTF. CDR3 coding DNA: TGTGCCACCAGCAGAGATAATGGGGGAAACTATGGCTACACCTTC.

The CDR3 region is CAISEFQGGSPLHF. In nucleotides, the CDR3 is TGTGCCATCAGTGAGTTCCAGGGCGGCTCACCCCTCCACTTT. The gene calls are TRBV10-3 and TRBJ1-6; weak D call: TRBD1 (5 bases). This CDR3 has 14 amino acids. The ends were cut back, 1 base at V and 10 bases at J, with 11 bases in the middle. Germline values: CDR1 ENHRY, CDR2 SYGVKD.

This clonotype was observed many times. The chain uses TRBV20-1 and TRBJ2-7; the D gene is possibly TRBD2 (6 bases). CDR3 length: 12 amino acids. Trimming stripped 6 bases from V and 4 bases from J, with 13 bases between. The V gene's germline CDR1 is DFQATT and CDR2 SNEGSKA (reference sequence). DNA for the CDR3: TGCAGTGCCCCAGCGGGCGGATACGAGCAGTACTTC. Its translation: CSAPAGGYEQYF.

The rearrangement uses TRBV12-3 or TRBV12-4 and TRBJ2-7, with TRBD2 identical over 7 bases. J lost 5 bases, V lost 6 bases, and 10 bases had no gene match. The CDR3 is 14 amino acids. CDR3 amino acids: CASRPQAGQDEQYF. CDR3 nucleotides: TGTGCCAGCAGGCCCCAAGCGGGGCAAGACGAGCAGTACTTC.

The chain links TRBV5-6 to TRBJ1-1, with D possibly being TRBD1 (6 bases). The CDR3 is made up of 13 amino acids. Germline V CDR1 and CDR2: SGHDT, YYEEEE. The V gene lost 3 bases and the J gene lost 7 bases, with 13 bases spanning the gap. The CDR3 loop reads CASSYRGGDEAFF. For the CDR3, the DNA is TGTGCCAGCAGCTACCGAGGGGGAGATGAAGCTTTCTTT.